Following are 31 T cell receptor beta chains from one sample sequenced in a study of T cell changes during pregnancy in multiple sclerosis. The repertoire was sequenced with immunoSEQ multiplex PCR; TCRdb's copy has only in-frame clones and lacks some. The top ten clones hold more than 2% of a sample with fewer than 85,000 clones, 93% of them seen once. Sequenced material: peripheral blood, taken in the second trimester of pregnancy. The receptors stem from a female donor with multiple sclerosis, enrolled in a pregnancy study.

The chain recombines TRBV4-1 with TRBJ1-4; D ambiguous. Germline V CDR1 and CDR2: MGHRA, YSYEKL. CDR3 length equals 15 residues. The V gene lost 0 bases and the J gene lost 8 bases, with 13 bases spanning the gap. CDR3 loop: CASSQEPTLEEKLFF. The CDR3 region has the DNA TGCGCCAGCAGCCAAGAGCCGACTTTAGAGGAAAAACTGTTTTTT.

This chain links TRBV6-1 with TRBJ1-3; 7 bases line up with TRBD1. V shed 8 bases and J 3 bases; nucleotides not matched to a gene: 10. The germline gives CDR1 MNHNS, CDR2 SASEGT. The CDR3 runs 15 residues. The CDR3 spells CASVSTGFYGNTIYF. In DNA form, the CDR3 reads TGTGCCAGCGTCTCGACAGGGTTCTATGGAAACACCATATATTTT.

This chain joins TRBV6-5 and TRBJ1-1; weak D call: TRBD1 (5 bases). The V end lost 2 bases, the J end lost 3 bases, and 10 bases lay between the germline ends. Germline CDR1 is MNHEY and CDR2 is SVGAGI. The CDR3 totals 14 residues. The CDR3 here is CASSYGGTDTEAFF. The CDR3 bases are TGTGCCAGCAGTTACGGGGGGACGGACACTGAAGCTTTCTTT.

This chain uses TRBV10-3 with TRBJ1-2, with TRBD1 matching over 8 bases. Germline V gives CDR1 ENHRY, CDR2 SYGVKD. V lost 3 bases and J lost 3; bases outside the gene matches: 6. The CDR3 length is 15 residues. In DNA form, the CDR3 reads TGTGCCATCAGTGATATTTCAGGGGGCGACTATGGCTACACCTTC. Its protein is CAISDISGGDYGYTF.

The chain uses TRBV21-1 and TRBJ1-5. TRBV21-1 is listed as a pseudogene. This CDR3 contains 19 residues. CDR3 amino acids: CASSKRFRTSAVLNQPQHF. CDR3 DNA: TGTGCCAGCAGCAAAAGGTTTAGAACGTCAGCGGTACTGAATCAGCCCCAGCATTTT.

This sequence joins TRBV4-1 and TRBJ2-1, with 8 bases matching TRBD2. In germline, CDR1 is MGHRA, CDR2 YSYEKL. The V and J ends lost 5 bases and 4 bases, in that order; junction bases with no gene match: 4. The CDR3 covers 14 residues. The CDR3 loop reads CASSGAGAYNEQFF. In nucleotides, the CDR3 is TGCGCCAGCAGCGGAGCGGGGGCATACAATGAGCAGTTCTTC.

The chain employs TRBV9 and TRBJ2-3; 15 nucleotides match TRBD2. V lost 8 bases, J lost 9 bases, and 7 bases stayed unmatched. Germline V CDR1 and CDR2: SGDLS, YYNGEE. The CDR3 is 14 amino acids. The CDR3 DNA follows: TGTGCCAGTAGGACTAGCGGGGGGGCGGGCACGCAGTATTTT. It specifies CASRTSGGAGTQYF.

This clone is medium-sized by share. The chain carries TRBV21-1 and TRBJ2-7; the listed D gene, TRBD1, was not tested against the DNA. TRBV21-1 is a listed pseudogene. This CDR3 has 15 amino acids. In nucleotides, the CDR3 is TGTGCCAGCAGCGACGACAGGGATGCCTCCTACGAGCAGTACTTC. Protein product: CASSDDRDASYEQYF.

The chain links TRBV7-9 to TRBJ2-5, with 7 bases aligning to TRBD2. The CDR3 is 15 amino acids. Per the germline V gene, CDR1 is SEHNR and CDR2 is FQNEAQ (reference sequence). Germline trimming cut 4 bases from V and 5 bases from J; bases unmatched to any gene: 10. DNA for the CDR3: TGTGCCAGCAGCTCTTCCGGACTAGATTGGGAGACCCAGTACTTC. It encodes CASSSSGLDWETQYF.

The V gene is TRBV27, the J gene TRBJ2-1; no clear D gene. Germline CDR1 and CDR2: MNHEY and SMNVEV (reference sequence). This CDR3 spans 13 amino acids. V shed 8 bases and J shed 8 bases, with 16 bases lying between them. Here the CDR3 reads CASPGPEHDEQFF. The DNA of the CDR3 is TGTGCCAGCCCGGGTCCCGAACACGATGAGCAGTTCTTC.

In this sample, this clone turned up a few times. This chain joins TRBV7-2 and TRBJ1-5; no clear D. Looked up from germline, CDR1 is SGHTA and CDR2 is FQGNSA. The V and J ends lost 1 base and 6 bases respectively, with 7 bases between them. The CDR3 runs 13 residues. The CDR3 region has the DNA TGTGCCAGCAGCTTAGTGTCCGGTCAGCCCCAGCATTTT. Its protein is CASSLVSGQPQHF.

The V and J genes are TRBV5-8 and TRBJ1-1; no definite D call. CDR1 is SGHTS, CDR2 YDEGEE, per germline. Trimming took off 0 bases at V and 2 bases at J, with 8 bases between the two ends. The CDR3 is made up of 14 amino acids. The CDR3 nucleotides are TGTGCCAGCAGCTTGGGTGGCAGAAACACTGAAGCTTTCTTT. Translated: CASSLGGRNTEAFF.

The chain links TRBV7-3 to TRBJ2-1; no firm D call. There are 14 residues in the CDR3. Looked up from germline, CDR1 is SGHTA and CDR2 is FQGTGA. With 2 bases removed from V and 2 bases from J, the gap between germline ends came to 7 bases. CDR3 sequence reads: CASSLDQAYNEQFF. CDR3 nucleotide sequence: TGTGCCAGCAGCTTAGATCAGGCCTACAATGAGCAGTTCTTC.

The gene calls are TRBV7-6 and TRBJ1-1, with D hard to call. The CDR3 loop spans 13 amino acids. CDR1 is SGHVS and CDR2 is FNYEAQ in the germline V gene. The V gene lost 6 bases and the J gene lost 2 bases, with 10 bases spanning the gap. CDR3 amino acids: CASRLAENTEAFF. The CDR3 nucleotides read TGTGCCAGCAGGCTTGCAGAAAACACTGAAGCTTTCTTT.

CDR3 nucleotide sequence: TGCGCCAGCATCCCGGGACAGGGGTCGTTTGGGGATGGCTACACCTTC. Translated, it gives CASIPGQGSFGDGYTF. The chain recombines TRBV10-2 with TRBJ1-2; 10 positions match TRBD1. The V and J ends lost 7 bases and 6 bases, in that order; junction bases with no gene match: 14. CDR1 is WSHSY and CDR2 is SAAADI in the germline V gene. CDR3 size: 16 residues.

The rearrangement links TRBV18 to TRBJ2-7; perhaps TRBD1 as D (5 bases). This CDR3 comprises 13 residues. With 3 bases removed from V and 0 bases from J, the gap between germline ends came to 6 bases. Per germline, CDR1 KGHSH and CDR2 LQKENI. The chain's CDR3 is CASSPQGSYEQYF. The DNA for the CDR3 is TGTGCCAGCTCACCGCAGGGCTCCTACGAGCAGTACTTC.

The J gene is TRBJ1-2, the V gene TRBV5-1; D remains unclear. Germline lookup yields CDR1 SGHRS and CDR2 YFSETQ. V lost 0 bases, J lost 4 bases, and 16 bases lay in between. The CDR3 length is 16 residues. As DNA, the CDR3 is TGCGCCAGCAGCTTGGGGGCGACAAGCCTCGGCTATGGCTACACCTTC. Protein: CASSLGATSLGYGYTF.

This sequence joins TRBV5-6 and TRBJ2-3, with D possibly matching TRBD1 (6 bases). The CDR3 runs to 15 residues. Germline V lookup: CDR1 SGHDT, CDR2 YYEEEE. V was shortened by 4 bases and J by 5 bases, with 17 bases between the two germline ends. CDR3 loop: CASSNNRVWGDTQYF. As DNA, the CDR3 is TGTGCCAGCAGCAACAACAGGGTGTGGGGAGATACGCAGTATTTT.

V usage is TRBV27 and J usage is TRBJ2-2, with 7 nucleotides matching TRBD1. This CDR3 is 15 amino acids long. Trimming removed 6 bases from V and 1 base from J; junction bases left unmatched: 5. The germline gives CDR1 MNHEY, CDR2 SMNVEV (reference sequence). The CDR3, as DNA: TGTGCCAGCAGGAGGACAGGCAAGAACACCGGGGAGCTGTTTTTT. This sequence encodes CASRRTGKNTGELFF.

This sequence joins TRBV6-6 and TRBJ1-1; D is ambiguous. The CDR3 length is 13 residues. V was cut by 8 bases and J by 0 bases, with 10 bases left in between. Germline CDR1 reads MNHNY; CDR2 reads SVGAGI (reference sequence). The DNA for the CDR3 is TGTGCCAGCCTCGGGGATTTGAACACTGAAGCTTTCTTT. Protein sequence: CASLGDLNTEAFF.

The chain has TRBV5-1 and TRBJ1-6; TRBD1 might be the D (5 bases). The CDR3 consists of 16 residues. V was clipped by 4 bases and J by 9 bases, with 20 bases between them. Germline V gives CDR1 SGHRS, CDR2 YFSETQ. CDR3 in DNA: TGCGCCAGCAGCCGATCCGGGGACTTGGGCGGTTCACCCCTCCACTTT. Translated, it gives CASSRSGDLGGSPLHF. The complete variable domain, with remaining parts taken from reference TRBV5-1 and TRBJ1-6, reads KAGVTQTPRYLIKTRGQQVTLSCSPISGHRSVSWYQQTPGQGLQFLFEYFSETQRNKGNFPGRFSGRQFSNSRSEMNVSTLELGDSALYLCASSRSGDLGGSPLHFGNGTRLTVT.

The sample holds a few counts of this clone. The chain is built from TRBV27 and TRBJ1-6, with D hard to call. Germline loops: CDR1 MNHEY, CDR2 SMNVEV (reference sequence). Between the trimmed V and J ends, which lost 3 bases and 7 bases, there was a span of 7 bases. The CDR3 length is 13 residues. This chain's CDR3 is CASSLYSNSPLHF. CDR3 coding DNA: TGTGCCAGCAGTTTGTATTCCAATTCACCCCTCCACTTT.

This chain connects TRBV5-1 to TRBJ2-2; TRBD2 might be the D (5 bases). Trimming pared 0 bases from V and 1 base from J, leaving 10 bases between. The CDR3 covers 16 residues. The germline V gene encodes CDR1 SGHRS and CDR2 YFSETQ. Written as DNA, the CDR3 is TGCGCCAGCAGCTTGGCGCTACTAGAGAACACCGGGGAGCTGTTTTTT. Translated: CASSLALLENTGELFF.

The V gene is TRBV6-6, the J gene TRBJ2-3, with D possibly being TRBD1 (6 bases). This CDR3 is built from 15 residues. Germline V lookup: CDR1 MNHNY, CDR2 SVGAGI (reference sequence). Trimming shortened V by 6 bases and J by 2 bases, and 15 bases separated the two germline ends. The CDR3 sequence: CASSPRDTLTDTQYF. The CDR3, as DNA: TGTGCCAGCAGCCCCCGGGACACTCTCACAGATACGCAGTATTTT.

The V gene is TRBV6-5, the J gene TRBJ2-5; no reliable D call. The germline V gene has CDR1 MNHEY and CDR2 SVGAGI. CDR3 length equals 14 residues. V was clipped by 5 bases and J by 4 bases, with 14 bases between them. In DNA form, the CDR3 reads TGTGCCAGCAGTAACTTAGCTTCAAGAGAGACCCAGTACTTC. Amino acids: CASSNLASRETQYF.

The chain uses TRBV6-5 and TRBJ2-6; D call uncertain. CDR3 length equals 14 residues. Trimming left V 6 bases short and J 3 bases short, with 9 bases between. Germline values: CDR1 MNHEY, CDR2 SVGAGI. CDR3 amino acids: CASSRDSGANVLTF. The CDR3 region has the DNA TGTGCCAGCAGCCGCGATAGTGGGGCCAACGTCCTGACTTTC.

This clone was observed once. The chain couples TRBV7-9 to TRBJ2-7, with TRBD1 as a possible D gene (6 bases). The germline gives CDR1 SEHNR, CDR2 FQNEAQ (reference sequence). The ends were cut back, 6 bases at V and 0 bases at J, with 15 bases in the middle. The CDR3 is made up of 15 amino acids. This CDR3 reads CASSSDRISSYEQYF. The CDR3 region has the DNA TGTGCCAGCAGTTCAGACAGGATTAGCTCCTACGAGCAGTACTTC.

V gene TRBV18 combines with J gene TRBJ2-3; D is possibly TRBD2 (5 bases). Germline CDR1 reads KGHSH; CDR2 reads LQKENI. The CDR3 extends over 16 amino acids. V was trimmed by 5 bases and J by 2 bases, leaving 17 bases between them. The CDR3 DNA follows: TGTGCCAGCTCAGCCTATACTAGGGCTAACACAGATACGCAGTATTTT. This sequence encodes CASSAYTRANTDTQYF.

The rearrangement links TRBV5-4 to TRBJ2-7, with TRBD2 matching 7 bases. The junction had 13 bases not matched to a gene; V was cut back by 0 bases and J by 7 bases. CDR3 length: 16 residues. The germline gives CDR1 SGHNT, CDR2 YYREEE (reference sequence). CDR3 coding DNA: TGTGCCAGCAGCTTGGAGGTGGTAGCGGCCGGGGGGGAGCAGTACTTC. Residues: CASSLEVVAAGGEQYF.

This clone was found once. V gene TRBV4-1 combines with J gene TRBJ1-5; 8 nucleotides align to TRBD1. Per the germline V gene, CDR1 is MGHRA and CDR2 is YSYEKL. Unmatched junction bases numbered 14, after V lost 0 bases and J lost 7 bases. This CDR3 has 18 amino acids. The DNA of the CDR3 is TGCGCCAGCAGCCAAGATGGGACAGGTCGGGCAATCAGGCAGCCCCAGCATTTT. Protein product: CASSQDGTGRAIRQPQHF.

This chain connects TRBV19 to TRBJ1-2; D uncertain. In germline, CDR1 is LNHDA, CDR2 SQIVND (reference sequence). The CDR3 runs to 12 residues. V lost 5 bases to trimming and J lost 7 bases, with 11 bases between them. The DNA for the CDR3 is TGTGCCAGTAGTCAGTCCCGAAGTGGCTACACCTTC. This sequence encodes CASSQSRSGYTF. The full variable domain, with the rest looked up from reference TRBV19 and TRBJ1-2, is DGGITQSPKYLFRKEGQNVTLSCEQNLNHDAMYWYRQDPGQGLRLIYYSQIVNDFQKGDIAEGYSVSREKKESFPLTVTSAQKNPTAFYLCASSQSRSGYTFGSGTRLTVV.